One and the same sample provided the 31 T cell receptor beta chains below, sequenced in a study of CD8 T cells in Susac syndrome. With random hexamers, reverse transcription was performed on about 0.5 to 1 ug of RNA. From the immunoSEQ multiplex PCR reads, TCRdb called clonotypes with MiXCR, one entry per CDR3 protein. The data show 150,000 to 200,000 distinct CDR3 sequences, about 94% seen once. Sequenced sample: CD4+ T cells from PBMCs. The receptors originated from a human donor in good health.

This chain uses TRBV29-1 with TRBJ2-3; TRBD2 matches at 9 bases. This CDR3 contains 13 residues. V lost 1 base, J lost 4 bases, and 0 bases stayed unmatched. Germline lookup yields CDR1 SQVTM and CDR2 ANQGSEA. This CDR3 is CSVEGLAADTQYF. CDR3 in DNA: TGCAGCGTTGAAGGACTAGCGGCAGATACGCAGTATTTT.

This rearrangement joins TRBV3-1 to TRBJ2-7; 11 nucleotides line up with TRBD2. This CDR3 is built from 18 residues. CDR1 LGHDT and CDR2 YNNKEL come from the germline V gene (reference sequence). The V and J ends lost 3 bases and 1 base, in that order; junction bases with no gene match: 11. The CDR3 sequence is CASSQGASGGSTSYEQYF. The CDR3 bases are TGTGCCAGCAGCCAGGGGGCTAGCGGGGGGTCTACTTCCTACGAGCAGTACTTC.

The J gene is TRBJ1-2, the V gene TRBV5-4; the D is unclear. Between the trimmed V and J ends, which lost 0 bases and 13 bases, there was a span of 19 bases. CDR1 is SGHNT and CDR2 is YYREEE in the germline V gene (reference sequence). The CDR3 runs 14 residues. The CDR3 nucleotides are TGTGCCAGCAGCTTGGATGGGAACGAAGTTTTGGCCACCTTC. Translated, it gives CASSLDGNEVLATF.

This chain joins TRBV10-3 and TRBJ2-3; 7 bases map to TRBD2. Losses at the gene ends were 7 bases for V and 3 bases for J; bases not matched to a gene: 7. The CDR3 has 14 residues. The germline gives CDR1 ENHRY, CDR2 SYGVKD. In DNA, the CDR3 is TGTGCCATCAAGGAGCGGGGCACAACAGATACGCAGTATTTT. This translates into CAIKERGTTDTQYF.

The chain recombines TRBV27 with TRBJ1-3, with 10 positions matching TRBD1. Germline values: CDR1 MNHEY, CDR2 SMNVEV (reference sequence). The CDR3 is made up of 14 amino acids. V was pared by 5 bases and J by 10 bases, with 8 bases of the junction left unmatched. The CDR3 sequence: CASSPGQGKMTIYF. The CDR3 nucleotides read TGTGCCAGCAGTCCGGGACAGGGGAAAATGACCATATATTTT.

V usage is TRBV19 and J usage is TRBJ2-7; 9 bases match TRBD1. This CDR3 spans 15 amino acids. V was pared by 6 bases and J by 0 bases, with 6 bases of the junction left unmatched. Germline V lookup: CDR1 LNHDA, CDR2 SQIVND (reference sequence). This CDR3 is CASSDGTGHSYEQYF. CDR3 DNA sequence: TGTGCCAGTAGCGACGGGACAGGGCACTCCTACGAGCAGTACTTC.

J is TRBJ2-2 and V is TRBV7-2; 7 bases align to TRBD2. Germline CDR1 and CDR2: SGHTA and FQGNSA. Losses at the gene ends were 4 bases for V and 4 bases for J; bases not matched to a gene: 0. There are 13 residues in the CDR3. Here the CDR3 DNA reads TGTGCCAGCAGCTGGGGGGGCACCGGGGAGCTGTTTTTT. This sequence encodes CASSWGGTGELFF.

Turning to this clonotype: One end of the junction does not line up with germline, which may come from a read error. V and J are TRBV12-3 or TRBV12-4 and TRBJ1-6; TRBD1 might be the D (5 bases). This CDR3 has 16 residues. The CDR3: CASIVVGADLNSPPHF. The CDR3, as DNA: TGTGCCAGCATAGTAGTAGGGGCCGATCTAAATTCACCCCCCCACTTT.

The CDR3 loop is CASSQETSGGYYNEQFF. CDR3 sequence (DNA): TGTGCCAGCAGCCAAGAGACTAGCGGGGGATATTACAATGAGCAGTTCTTC. The rearrangement links TRBV3-1 to TRBJ2-1, with 12 bases fitting TRBD2. With 0 bases clipped from V and 4 bases from J, the junction kept 4 bases outside the gene matches. The CDR3 has 17 residues. Germline CDR1 and CDR2: LGHDT and YNNKEL (reference sequence).

This chain links TRBV7-2 with TRBJ2-6; D remains ambiguous. The CDR3 runs to 16 residues. Trimming pared 4 bases from V and 0 bases from J, leaving 10 bases between. The V gene's germline CDR1 is SGHTA and CDR2 FQGNSA. The CDR3 loop reads CASSSATDSGANVLTF. The CDR3 DNA reads TGTGCCAGCAGCTCGGCCACAGACTCTGGGGCCAACGTCCTGACTTTC.

The V call is TRBV6-5, the J call TRBJ2-6, with a possible D match to TRBD2 (5 bases). The CDR3 length is 15 residues. Trimming removed 4 bases from V and 5 bases from J, with 12 bases in between. CDR1 is MNHEY and CDR2 is SVGAGI in the germline V gene. As DNA, the CDR3 is TGTGCCAGCAGTTCGCGGACTCTCCGGGCCAACGTCCTGACTTTC. This codes for CASSSRTLRANVLTF.

The chain recombines TRBV5-4 with TRBJ2-7; the D gene is possibly TRBD1 (7 bases). The V and J ends lost 2 bases and 5 bases respectively, with 17 bases between them. The V gene's germline CDR1 is SGHNT and CDR2 YYREEE (reference sequence). The CDR3 has 15 amino acids. CDR3 protein: CASSFGAGQTNEQYF. The CDR3 DNA is TGTGCCAGCAGCTTTGGTGCGGGACAGACAAACGAGCAGTACTTC.

CDR3 sequence (DNA): TGTGCCAGCAGCCAAGGGACAGGGTATTATGGGCGGTATGGCTACACCTTC. Translating gives CASSQGTGYYGRYGYTF. The chain has TRBV3-1 and TRBJ1-2; 8 bases are a match to TRBD1. Looked up from germline, CDR1 is LGHDT and CDR2 is YNNKEL (reference sequence). V lost 1 base and J lost 5; bases outside the gene matches: 12. This CDR3 has 17 residues.

This chain links TRBV29-1 with TRBJ2-5; possibly TRBD2 for D (8 bases). The CDR3 has 16 amino acids. The ends were cut back, 7 bases at V and 4 bases at J, with 25 bases in the middle. The germline V gene has CDR1 SQVTM and CDR2 ANQGSEA. This CDR3 is CSAPGPGGTAGETQYF. CDR3 in DNA: TGCAGCGCTCCGGGGCCGGGGGGGACAGCAGGAGAGACCCAGTACTTC.

The V gene is TRBV12-3 or TRBV12-4, the J gene TRBJ1-2, with D maybe TRBD1 (5 bases). The CDR3 has 13 residues. V dropped 1 base and J dropped 4 bases, with 7 bases sitting between them. The CDR3, as DNA: TGTGCCAGCAGTTTAGGAGGGACCTATGGCTACACCTTC. This translates into CASSLGGTYGYTF.

The chain combines TRBV29-1 with TRBJ2-2; 9 bases agree with TRBD1. This CDR3 spans 14 amino acids. V gave up 6 bases and J gave up 6 bases; unmatched junction bases: 8. Germline lookup yields CDR1 SQVTM and CDR2 ANQGSEA. This CDR3 is CSVIRDRVPGELFF. CDR3 in DNA: TGCAGCGTCATCCGGGACAGGGTCCCCGGGGAGCTGTTTTTT.

The rearrangement joins TRBV20-1 to TRBJ2-3, with TRBD1 matching 7 bases. The junction had 3 bases not matched to a gene; V was cut back by 4 bases and J by 2 bases. The CDR3 is 13 amino acids. CDR1 is DFQATT, CDR2 SNEGSKA, per germline (reference sequence). CDR3 protein: CSATTGDTDTQYF. Here the CDR3 DNA reads TGCAGTGCTACCACAGGGGACACAGATACGCAGTATTTT.

The chain recombines TRBV5-1 with TRBJ2-4; 14 bases are shared with TRBD2. Looked up from germline, CDR1 is SGHRS and CDR2 is YFSETQ. The CDR3 length is 17 residues. The ends lost 0 bases at V and 6 bases at J; junction bases unmatched: 5. The CDR3 is CASSLGLAGGLRNIQYF. The CDR3 DNA reads as TGCGCCAGCAGCTTGGGACTAGCGGGGGGGCTCAGAAACATTCAGTACTTC.

CDR3 sequence: CASSGELISNQPQHF. The CDR3 region has the DNA TGTGCCAGCAGTGGGGAGTTAATTAGCAATCAGCCCCAGCATTTT. The chain employs TRBV2 and TRBJ1-5, with D unclear. V was shortened by 4 bases and J by 0 bases, with 10 bases between the two germline ends. Germline V gene sequence: CDR1 SNHLY, CDR2 FYNNEI. The length of the CDR3 is 15 residues.

The CDR3 DNA is TGCGCCAGCAGCTTGGGGGATAGCGAGCAGTACTTC. Its protein is CASSLGDSEQYF. The J gene is TRBJ2-7, the V gene TRBV5-1; D is uncertain. The germline gives CDR1 SGHRS, CDR2 YFSETQ. The V end was cut by 0 bases, the J end by 6 bases, with 7 bases between. The CDR3 is made up of 12 amino acids.

The V and J genes are TRBV11-2 and TRBJ2-7, with TRBD1 identical over 7 bases. This CDR3 spans 15 amino acids. CDR1 is SGHAT and CDR2 is FQNNGV in the germline V gene. J was trimmed by 2 bases and V by 5 bases; bases with no gene match: 9. The CDR3 protein is CASSRIRDSAYEQYF. CDR3 DNA sequence: TGTGCCAGCAGCCGGATCCGGGACAGTGCCTACGAGCAGTACTTC.

This chain links TRBV3-1 with TRBJ2-5; 8 bases fit TRBD2. Germline CDR1 LGHDT, CDR2 YNNKEL (reference sequence). The CDR3 spans 15 residues. The J segment lost 7 bases and the V segment lost 3 bases, leaving 10 bases of the junction unmatched. CDR3: CASSQGPTSAGTQYF. For the CDR3, the DNA is TGTGCCAGCAGCCAGGGACCGACTAGCGCCGGGACCCAGTACTTC.

The gene calls are TRBV4-2 and TRBJ1-3; 7 positions agree with TRBD1. J gave up 0 bases and V 5 bases, and 4 bases lay outside the gene matches. The CDR3 extends over 15 amino acids. Looked up from germline, CDR1 is LGHNA and CDR2 is YNFKEQ. The CDR3 coding sequence is TGTGCCAGCAGCTGGACAGGAAACTCTGGAAACACCATATATTTT. It codes for CASSWTGNSGNTIYF.

The CDR3 nucleotides are TGCAGTGCTAGAGGAAACAGCGGGTACGAGCAGTACTTC. Translated, it gives CSARGNSGYEQYF. The chain combines TRBV20-1 with TRBJ2-7, with D tentatively TRBD2 (6 bases). Trimming shortened V by 1 base and J by 4 bases, and 11 bases separated the two germline ends. Germline CDR1 DFQATT, CDR2 SNEGSKA (reference sequence). The CDR3 has 13 residues.

This chain joins TRBV15 and TRBJ1-5, with 7 positions matching TRBD1. Germline loops: CDR1 LNHNV, CDR2 YYDKDF (reference sequence). This CDR3 has 14 amino acids. After removal of 4 bases from V and 7 bases from J, the junction contained 7 bases not matched to a gene. The CDR3 nucleotides read TGTGCCACCAGCACGACAGGGAGAGGCCAGCCCCAGCATTTT. It yields the protein CATSTTGRGQPQHF.

The chain recombines TRBV6-5 with TRBJ2-5; D gene unclear. CDR1 is MNHEY and CDR2 is SVGAGI in the germline V gene. Trimming left V 6 bases short and J 4 bases short, with 18 bases between. There are 15 residues in the CDR3. The CDR3 sequence: CASSSPAFRGETQYF. In DNA form, the CDR3 reads TGTGCCAGCAGCTCCCCTGCATTCAGAGGAGAGACCCAGTACTTC.

J is TRBJ1-2 and V is TRBV29-1; no clear D gene. This CDR3 comprises 13 residues. The V end was cut by 4 bases, the J end by 0 bases, with 9 bases between. Germline CDR1 is SQVTM and CDR2 is ANQGSEA. The CDR3 DNA sequence: TGCAGCGTTGCACGGATAGCTAACTATGGCTACACCTTC. It translates to CSVARIANYGYTF.

The CDR3 loop reads CASSLLSKLNSPLHF. The CDR3 bases are TGTGCCAGCAGTCTTCTCAGCAAATTAAATTCACCCCTCCACTTT. The chain couples TRBV6-5 to TRBJ1-6; D not certain. Germline CDR1 reads MNHEY; CDR2 reads SVGAGI. With 5 bases removed from V and 7 bases from J, the gap between germline ends came to 15 bases. The length of the CDR3 is 15 residues.

Note on this clonotype: The junction departs from germline at one end; a sequencing error may be responsible. The chain couples TRBV20-1 to TRBJ1-2, with 7 bases lining up with TRBD1. This CDR3 contains 10 residues. CDR1 is DFQATT, CDR2 SNEGSKA, per germline (reference sequence). CDR3 sequence reads: CSARGQGTKF. The CDR3 coding sequence is TGCAGTGCTAGAGGACAGGGAACAAAGTTC.

This chain links TRBV5-1 with TRBJ1-1, with D possibly matching TRBD1 (5 bases). Germline V gene sequence: CDR1 SGHRS, CDR2 YFSETQ. This CDR3 region has 14 residues. V lost 5 bases to trimming and J lost 4 bases, with 15 bases between them. This CDR3 is CASRGQGVSTEAFF. In DNA form, the CDR3 reads TGCGCCAGCAGAGGCCAGGGAGTTAGCACTGAAGCTTTCTTT. Complete variable domain (other parts from reference TRBV5-1 and TRBJ1-1): KAGVTQTPRYLIKTRGQQVTLSCSPISGHRSVSWYQQTPGQGLQFLFEYFSETQRNKGNFPGRFSGRQFSNSRSEMNVSTLELGDSALYLCASRGQGVSTEAFFGQGTRLTVV.

A single count supports this clonotype. The gene calls are TRBV6-1 and TRBJ2-7; 11 bases fit TRBD1. Germline CDR1 MNHNS, CDR2 SASEGT. The CDR3 is made up of 15 amino acids. The V segment lost 3 bases and the J segment 4 bases; nucleotides outside the gene matches: 5. The CDR3 DNA sequence: TGTGCCAGCAGTGAGCGTGGGGACAGGGGGTACGAGCAGTACTTC. It codes for CASSERGDRGYEQYF.